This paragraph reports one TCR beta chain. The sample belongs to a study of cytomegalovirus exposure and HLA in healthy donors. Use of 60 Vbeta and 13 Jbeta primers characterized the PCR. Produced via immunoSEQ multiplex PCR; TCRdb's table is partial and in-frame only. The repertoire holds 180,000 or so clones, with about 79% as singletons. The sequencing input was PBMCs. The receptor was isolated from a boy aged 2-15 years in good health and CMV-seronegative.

The CDR3 sequence is CANQSMRNEQFF. CDR3 bases: TGCGCCAACCAGTCAATGAGGAATGAGCAGTTCTTC. The chain has TRBV23-1 and TRBJ2-1; D gene unclear. TRBV23-1 is designated an ORF whose function remains uncertain. The V gene lost 10 bases and the J gene lost 7 bases, with 14 bases spanning the gap. The CDR3 is 12 amino acids.